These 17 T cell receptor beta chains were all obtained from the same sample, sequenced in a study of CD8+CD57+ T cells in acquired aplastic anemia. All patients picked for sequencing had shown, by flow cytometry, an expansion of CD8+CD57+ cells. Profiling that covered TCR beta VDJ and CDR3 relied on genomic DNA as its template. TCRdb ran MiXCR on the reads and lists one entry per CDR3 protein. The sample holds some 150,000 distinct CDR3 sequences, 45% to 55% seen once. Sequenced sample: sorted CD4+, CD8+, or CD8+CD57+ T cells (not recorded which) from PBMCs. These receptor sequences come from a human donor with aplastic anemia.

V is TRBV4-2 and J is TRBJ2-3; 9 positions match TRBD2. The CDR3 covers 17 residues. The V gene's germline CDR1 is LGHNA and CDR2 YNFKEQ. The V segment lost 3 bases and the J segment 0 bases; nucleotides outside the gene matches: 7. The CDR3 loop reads CASSHSGRPTSTDTQYF. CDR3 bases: TGTGCCAGCAGCCATAGCGGGAGACCGACTAGCACAGATACGCAGTATTTT.

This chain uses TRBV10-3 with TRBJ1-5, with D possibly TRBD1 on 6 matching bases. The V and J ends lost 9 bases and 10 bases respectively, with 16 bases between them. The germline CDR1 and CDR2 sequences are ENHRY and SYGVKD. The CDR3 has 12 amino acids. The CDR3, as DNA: TGTGCCATACGACAGGACGGTTACCCCCAGCATTTT. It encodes CAIRQDGYPQHF.

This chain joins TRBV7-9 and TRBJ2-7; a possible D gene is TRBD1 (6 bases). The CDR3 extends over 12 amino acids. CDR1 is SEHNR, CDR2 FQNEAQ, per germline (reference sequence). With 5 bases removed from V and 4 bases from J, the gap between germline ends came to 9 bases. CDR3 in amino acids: CASSTGQYEQYF. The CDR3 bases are TGTGCCAGCAGCACCGGACAGTACGAGCAGTACTTC.

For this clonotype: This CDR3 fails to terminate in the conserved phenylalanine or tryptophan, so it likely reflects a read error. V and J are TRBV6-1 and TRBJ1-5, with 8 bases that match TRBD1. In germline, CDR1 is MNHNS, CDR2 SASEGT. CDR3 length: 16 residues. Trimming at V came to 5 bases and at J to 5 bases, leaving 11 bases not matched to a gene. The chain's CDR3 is CASSRNSGTGHQPQHL. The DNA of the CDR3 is TGTGCCAGCAGTAGGAACTCCGGGACAGGTCATCAGCCCCAGCATTTA.

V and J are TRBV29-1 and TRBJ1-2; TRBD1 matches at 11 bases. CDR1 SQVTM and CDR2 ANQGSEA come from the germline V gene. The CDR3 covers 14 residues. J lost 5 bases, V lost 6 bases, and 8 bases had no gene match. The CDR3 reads CSVNAGTGGYGYTF. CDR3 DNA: TGCAGCGTGAACGCCGGGACAGGGGGATATGGCTACACCTTC.

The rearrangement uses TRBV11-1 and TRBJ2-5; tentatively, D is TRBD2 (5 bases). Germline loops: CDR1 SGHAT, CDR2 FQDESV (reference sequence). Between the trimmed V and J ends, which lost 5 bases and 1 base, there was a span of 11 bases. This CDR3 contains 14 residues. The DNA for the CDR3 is TGTGCCAGCAGCCCCTACGGGATCCAAGAGACCCAGTACTTC. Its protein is CASSPYGIQETQYF.

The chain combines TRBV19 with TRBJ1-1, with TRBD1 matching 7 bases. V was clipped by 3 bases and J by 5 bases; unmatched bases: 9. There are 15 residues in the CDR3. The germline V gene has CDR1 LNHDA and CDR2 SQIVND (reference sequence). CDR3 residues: CASSIQGGYRTEAFF. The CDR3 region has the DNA TGTGCCAGTAGTATTCAGGGGGGATATAGGACTGAAGCTTTCTTT.

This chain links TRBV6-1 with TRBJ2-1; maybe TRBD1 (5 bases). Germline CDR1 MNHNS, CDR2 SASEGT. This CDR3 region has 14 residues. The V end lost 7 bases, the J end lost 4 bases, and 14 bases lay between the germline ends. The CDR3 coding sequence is TGTGCCAGCACAGGTGACAGAGTTTACAATGAGCAGTTCTTC. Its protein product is CASTGDRVYNEQFF.

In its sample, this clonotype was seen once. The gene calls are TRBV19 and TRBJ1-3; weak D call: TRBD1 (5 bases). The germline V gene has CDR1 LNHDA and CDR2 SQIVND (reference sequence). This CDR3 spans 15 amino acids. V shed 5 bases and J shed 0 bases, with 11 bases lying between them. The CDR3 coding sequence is TGTGCCAGTAGTTGGCAGGGTGACTCTGGAAACACCATATATTTT. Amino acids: CASSWQGDSGNTIYF.

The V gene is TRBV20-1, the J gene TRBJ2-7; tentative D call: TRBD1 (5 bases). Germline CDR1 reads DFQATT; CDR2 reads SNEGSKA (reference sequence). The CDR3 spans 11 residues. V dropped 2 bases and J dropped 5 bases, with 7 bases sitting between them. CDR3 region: CSARKGDEQYF. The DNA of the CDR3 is TGCAGTGCTAGAAAAGGGGACGAGCAGTACTTC.

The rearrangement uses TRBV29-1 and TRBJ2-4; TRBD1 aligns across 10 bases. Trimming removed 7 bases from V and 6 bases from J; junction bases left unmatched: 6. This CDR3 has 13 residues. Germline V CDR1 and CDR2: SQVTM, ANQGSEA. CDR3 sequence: CSADRGEGNIQYF. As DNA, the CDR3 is TGCAGCGCGGACAGGGGGGAAGGAAACATTCAGTACTTC. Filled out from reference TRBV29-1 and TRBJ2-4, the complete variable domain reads SAVISQKPSRDICQRGTSLTIQCQVDSQVTMMFWYRQQPGQSLTLIATANQGSEATYESGFVIDKFPISRPNLTFSTLTVSNMSPEDSSIYLCSADRGEGNIQYFGAGTRLSVL.

CDR3 protein: CASSYEVMTGSYEQYF. The DNA for the CDR3 is TGTGCCAGCAGTTACGAGGTAATGACGGGTTCCTACGAGCAGTACTTC. The chain employs TRBV6-2 or TRBV6-3 and TRBJ2-7; unclear D gene. V dropped 2 bases and J dropped 1 base, with 15 bases sitting between them. The CDR3 totals 16 residues. From germline, CDR1 is MNHEY and CDR2 SVGEGT.

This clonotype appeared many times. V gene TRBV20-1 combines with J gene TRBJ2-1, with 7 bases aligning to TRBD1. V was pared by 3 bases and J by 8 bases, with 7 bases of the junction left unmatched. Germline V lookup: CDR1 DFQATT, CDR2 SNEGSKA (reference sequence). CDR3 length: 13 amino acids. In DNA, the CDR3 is TGCAGTGCTAGGATGGACAGGAGCCATGAGCAGTTCTTC. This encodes CSARMDRSHEQFF.

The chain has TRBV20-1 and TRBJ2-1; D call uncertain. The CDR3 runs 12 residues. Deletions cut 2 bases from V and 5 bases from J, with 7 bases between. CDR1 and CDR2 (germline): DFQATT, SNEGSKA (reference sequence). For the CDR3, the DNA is TGCAGTGCTAGAATCCAGGACAATGAGCAGTTCTTC. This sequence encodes CSARIQDNEQFF.

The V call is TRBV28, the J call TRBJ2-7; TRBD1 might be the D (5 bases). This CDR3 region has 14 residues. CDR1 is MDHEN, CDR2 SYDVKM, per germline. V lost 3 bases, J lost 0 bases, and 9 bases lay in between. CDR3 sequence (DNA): TGTGCCAGCAGTTTTGGGGCCCTCTCCTACGAGCAGTACTTC. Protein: CASSFGALSYEQYF.

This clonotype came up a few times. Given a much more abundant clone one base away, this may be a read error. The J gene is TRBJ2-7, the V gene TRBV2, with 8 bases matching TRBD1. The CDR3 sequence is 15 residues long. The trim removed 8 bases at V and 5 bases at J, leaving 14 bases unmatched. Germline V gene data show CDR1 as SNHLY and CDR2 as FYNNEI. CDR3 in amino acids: CASGFGTGRANEQYF. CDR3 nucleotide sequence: TGTGCCAGCGGCTTCGGGACAGGACGAGCTAACGAGCAGTACTTC.

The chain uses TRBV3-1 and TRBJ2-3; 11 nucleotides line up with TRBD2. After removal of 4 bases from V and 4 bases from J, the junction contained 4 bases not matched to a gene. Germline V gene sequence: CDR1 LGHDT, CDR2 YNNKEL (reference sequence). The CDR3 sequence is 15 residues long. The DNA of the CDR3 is TGTGCCAGCAGCCGGTTAGCGGGGGGGCCAGATACGCAGTATTTT. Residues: CASSRLAGGPDTQYF.